The 24 T cell receptor beta chains listed next were all sequenced from one sample in a study of cytomegalovirus exposure and HLA in healthy donors. Primers for the PCR totalled 60 Vbeta and 13 Jbeta. Assay: immunoSEQ multiplex PCR; the TCRdb copy retains only in-frame clones and omits some. The sample includes about 140,000 clones, 60% to 85% of them seen just once. Sequenced material: PBMCs. Receptors were obtained from a man aged 35 to 55 in good health and CMV-seropositive.

This clone has a single count. The chain combines TRBV5-6 with TRBJ1-4, with 10 bases that match TRBD1. The CDR3 length is 16 residues. Germline V gene data show CDR1 as SGHDT and CDR2 as YYEEEE. The V gene end was trimmed by 3 bases and the J gene end by 5 bases; junction bases not matched to a gene: 7. In DNA form, the CDR3 reads TGTGCCAGCAGCTGGGACAGGGGAAGTAAAAATGAAAAACTGTTTTTT. Translating gives CASSWDRGSKNEKLFF.

This chain uses TRBV30 with TRBJ1-1; a weak D match, TRBD1 (6 bases). The CDR3 runs 13 residues. Germline lookup yields CDR1 GTSNPN and CDR2 SVGIG (reference sequence). V was cut by 3 bases and J by 5 bases, with 13 bases left in between. The CDR3 protein is CAWRGGLGTEAFF. CDR3 coding DNA: TGTGCCTGGAGGGGGGGGCTGGGAACTGAAGCTTTCTTT.

The chain couples TRBV9 to TRBJ2-7; 8 nucleotides match TRBD2. CDR3 size: 17 residues. V was pared by 3 bases and J by 0 bases, with 11 bases of the junction left unmatched. The germline V gene encodes CDR1 SGDLS and CDR2 YYNGEE. CDR3 residues: CASSGDYGGRTSYEQYF. The DNA for the CDR3 is TGTGCCAGCAGCGGGGACTATGGCGGGAGGACCTCCTACGAGCAGTACTTC.

V gene TRBV5-1 combines with J gene TRBJ2-1, with D hard to call. Germline CDR1 is SGHRS and CDR2 is YFSETQ. The germline V and J ends were trimmed by 4 bases and 8 bases, with 22 bases remaining between them. There are 16 residues in the CDR3. The CDR3 DNA reads TGCGCCAGCAGCCCACTTCGCGGCACGGCGGTCGATGAGCAGTTCTTC. It specifies CASSPLRGTAVDEQFF.

V gene TRBV15 combines with J gene TRBJ2-7; maybe TRBD1 (5 bases). The CDR3 sequence is 15 residues long. Germline-derived CDR1 and CDR2 are LNHNV and YYDKDF (reference sequence). Trimming removed 5 bases at V and 1 base at J, with 15 bases between. The CDR3: CATSVIHDRSYEQYF. The CDR3 DNA follows: TGTGCCACCAGCGTAATCCACGACAGATCCTACGAGCAGTACTTC. Supplemented by reference TRBV15 and TRBJ2-7, the full variable domain reads DAMVIQNPRYQVTQFGKPVTLSCSQTLNHNVMYWYQQKSSQAPKLLFHYYDKDFNNEADTPDNFQSRRPNTSFCFLDIRSPGLGDTAMYLCATSVIHDRSYEQYFGPGTRLTVT.

The chain couples TRBV5-1 to TRBJ2-5; TRBD1 matches 7 bases. Germline V gives CDR1 SGHRS, CDR2 YFSETQ. This CDR3 contains 14 residues. V was clipped by 0 bases and J by 4 bases; unmatched bases: 3. As DNA, the CDR3 is TGCGCCAGCAGCTTGGGACAGGGAAGAGAGACCCAGTACTTC. Amino acid sequence: CASSLGQGRETQYF.

This clone was seen only a few times. The gene calls are TRBV4-3 and TRBJ1-1; 8 nucleotides line up with TRBD1. Germline V gene lookup returns CDR1 LGHNA and CDR2 YSLEER. The J segment lost 3 bases and the V segment lost 4 bases, leaving 7 bases of the junction unmatched. This CDR3 has 15 residues. Written as DNA, the CDR3 is TGCGCCAGCAGCCCGCGTTCAGGGGGCTACACTGAAGCTTTCTTT. It encodes CASSPRSGGYTEAFF.

The chain carries TRBV7-9 and TRBJ1-1, with D possibly being TRBD1 (5 bases). The V gene's germline CDR1 is SEHNR and CDR2 FQNEAQ (reference sequence). The length of the CDR3 is 14 residues. V lost 5 bases and J 1 base, leaving 11 bases between the germline ends. This CDR3 is CASSAGTANTEAFF. DNA for the CDR3: TGTGCCAGCAGCGCGGGGACGGCGAACACTGAAGCTTTCTTT.

This chain uses TRBV7-9 with TRBJ2-3; TRBD1 matches 8 bases. This CDR3 has 18 amino acids. CDR1 SEHNR and CDR2 FQNEAQ come from the germline V gene (reference sequence). V lost 4 bases and J lost 3; bases outside the gene matches: 15. CDR3 residues: CASSSRISRQGFTDTQYF. CDR3 coding DNA: TGTGCCAGCAGCTCGCGAATCTCAAGACAGGGGTTTACAGATACGCAGTATTTT.

The chain links TRBV7-2 to TRBJ2-2; TRBD2 aligns across 12 bases. CDR1 is SGHTA and CDR2 is FQGNSA in the germline V gene. The V segment lost 5 bases and the J segment 4 bases; nucleotides outside the gene matches: 11. The CDR3 contains 18 residues. CDR3 region: CASSRTGLAGGATGELFF. The DNA for the CDR3 is TGTGCCAGCAGCCGAACGGGGCTAGCGGGAGGGGCCACCGGGGAGCTGTTTTTT.

V and J are TRBV2 and TRBJ2-2, with TRBD2 matching 7 bases. V was clipped by 6 bases and J by 4 bases; unmatched bases: 8. The germline V gene encodes CDR1 SNHLY and CDR2 FYNNEI. CDR3 length: 15 residues. This CDR3 is CASRRLAVGTGELFF. CDR3 bases: TGTGCCAGCAGGAGACTAGCCGTAGGCACCGGGGAGCTGTTTTTT.

Only one count was recorded for this clone. The chain combines TRBV28 with TRBJ2-7; 7 bases line up with TRBD2. V shed 8 bases and J 3 bases; nucleotides not matched to a gene: 7. Looked up from germline, CDR1 is MDHEN and CDR2 is SYDVKM. This CDR3 comprises 13 residues. CDR3 loop: CASLPGRSYEQYF. CDR3 nucleotides: TGTGCCAGCCTACCCGGGAGGAGCTACGAGCAGTACTTC.

This rearrangement joins TRBV5-1 to TRBJ2-5; 13 bases map to TRBD2. The CDR3 totals 15 residues. Per the germline V gene, CDR1 is SGHRS and CDR2 is YFSETQ. J lost 5 bases, V lost 4 bases, and 5 bases had no gene match. The CDR3 here is CASSPLAGGPETQYF. CDR3 nucleotides: TGCGCCAGCAGCCCACTAGCGGGAGGGCCCGAGACCCAGTACTTC.

V is TRBV10-1 and J is TRBJ2-7; 7 bases match TRBD1. CDR3 length: 15 residues. The J segment lost 0 bases and the V segment lost 5 bases, leaving 7 bases of the junction unmatched. Germline CDR1 WNHNN, CDR2 SYGVQD (reference sequence). This CDR3 is CASSPGTASSYEQYF. The CDR3 DNA reads as TGCGCCAGCAGTCCCGGGACAGCAAGCTCCTACGAGCAGTACTTC.

This rearrangement joins TRBV7-9 to TRBJ1-6; D may be TRBD1 (6 bases). Trimming stripped 3 bases from V and 10 bases from J, with 13 bases between. The CDR3 spans 14 residues. Germline V gene data show CDR1 as SEHNR and CDR2 as FQNEAQ (reference sequence). The CDR3 spells CASSFPDRRSPLHF. As DNA, the CDR3 is TGTGCCAGCAGCTTCCCAGACAGGCGGTCACCCCTCCACTTT. Variable domain in full (rest from reference TRBV7-9 and TRBJ1-6): DTGVSQNPRHKITKRGQNVTFRCDPISEHNRLYWYRQTLGQGPEFLTYFQNEAQLEKSRLLSDRFSAERPKGSFSTLEIQRTEQGDSAMYLCASSFPDRRSPLHFGNGTRLTVT.

This clone came up a few times. This chain links TRBV28 with TRBJ1-5, with 7 positions matching TRBD1. Germline V lookup: CDR1 MDHEN, CDR2 SYDVKM. Losses at the gene ends were 5 bases for V and 3 bases for J; bases not matched to a gene: 4. The CDR3 consists of 14 residues. CDR3 protein: CASSQTGANQPQHF. The CDR3 DNA follows: TGTGCCAGCAGTCAAACAGGGGCCAATCAGCCCCAGCATTTT.

This chain joins TRBV20-1 and TRBJ2-3; no clear D. This CDR3 comprises 11 residues. Germline CDR1 is DFQATT and CDR2 is SNEGSKA (reference sequence). Trimming pared 1 base from V and 5 bases from J, leaving 4 bases between. The CDR3 bases are TGCAGTGCTAGAGCGGGAGATACGCAGTATTTT. It yields the protein CSARAGDTQYF.

The rearrangement uses TRBV6-5 and TRBJ2-7; the D is unclear. The CDR3 length is 13 residues. Trimming took 6 bases from V and 0 from J, leaving 9 bases between them. The germline V gene has CDR1 MNHEY and CDR2 SVGAGI. CDR3 sequence (DNA): TGTGCCAGCAGCCCGGAGTTCTCCTACGAGCAGTACTTC. It encodes CASSPEFSYEQYF.

The rearrangement links TRBV5-4 to TRBJ2-7; 11 bases agree with TRBD2. The V segment lost 5 bases and the J segment 2 bases; nucleotides outside the gene matches: 9. CDR3 size: 16 residues. Germline CDR1 is SGHNT and CDR2 is YYREEE (reference sequence). The chain's CDR3 is CASSHGLAGTTYEQYF. The CDR3, as DNA: TGTGCCAGCAGTCATGGACTAGCGGGCACAACCTACGAGCAGTACTTC.

The V gene is TRBV11-1, the J gene TRBJ2-5; tentative D call: TRBD2 (6 bases). The length of the CDR3 is 15 residues. V was shortened by 5 bases and J by 3 bases, with 16 bases between the two germline ends. Per germline, CDR1 SGHAT and CDR2 FQDESV (reference sequence). DNA of the CDR3: TGTGCCAGCAGCAAGGGAGAGCGGGCTGAAGAGACCCAGTACTTC. Translating gives CASSKGERAEETQYF.

The chain links TRBV2 to TRBJ2-3, with TRBD1 matching 7 bases. J lost 1 base, V lost 4 bases, and 2 bases had no gene match. The CDR3 is 14 residues long. CDR1 SNHLY and CDR2 FYNNEI come from the germline V gene. In DNA, the CDR3 is TGTGCCAGCAGTGTAGGGACAGGCACAGATACGCAGTATTTT. It yields the protein CASSVGTGTDTQYF.

This clone was recorded once. CDR3 loop: CASSLGQGLAFF. Written as DNA, the CDR3 is TGTGCCAGCAGCTTGGGACAGGGGTTAGCTTTCTTT. The V gene is TRBV5-4, the J gene TRBJ1-1; 8 bases fit TRBD1. Trimming cost V 0 bases and J 10 bases; bases outside gene matches: 2. CDR3 size: 12 residues. From germline, CDR1 is SGHNT and CDR2 YYREEE (reference sequence).

Note on this clone: At one end the junction does not follow the germline gene, possibly because of a read error. The chain combines TRBV6-1 with TRBJ1-5, with D tentatively TRBD1 (6 bases). Per germline, CDR1 MNHNS and CDR2 SASEGT. The CDR3 extends over 16 amino acids. The CDR3 spells CASSEGLQGVLQPQHF. The CDR3 nucleotides read TGTGCCAGCAGCGAAGGTTTACAGGGAGTTCTTCAGCCCCAGCATTTT.

This clone is large within its sample. The sample carries other DNA sequences with the same CDR3. J is TRBJ2-7 and V is TRBV27, with 7 bases that match TRBD2. With V trimmed by 5 bases and J by 3 bases, 16 bases remained unmatched. Per germline, CDR1 MNHEY and CDR2 SMNVEV (reference sequence). The CDR3 contains 17 residues. CDR3 sequence: CASSLEQPRAGIYEQYF. As DNA, the CDR3 is TGTGCCAGCAGTCTAGAACAGCCAAGAGCGGGGATCTACGAGCAGTACTTC.